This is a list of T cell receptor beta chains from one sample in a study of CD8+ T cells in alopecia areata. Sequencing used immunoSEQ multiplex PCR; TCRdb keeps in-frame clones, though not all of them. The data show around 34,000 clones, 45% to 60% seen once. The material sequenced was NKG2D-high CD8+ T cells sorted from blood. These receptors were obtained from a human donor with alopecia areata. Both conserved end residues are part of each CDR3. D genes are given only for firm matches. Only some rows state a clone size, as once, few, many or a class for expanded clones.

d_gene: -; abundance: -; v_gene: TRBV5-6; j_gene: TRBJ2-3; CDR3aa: CASSFGTRFLNTDTQYF; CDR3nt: TGTGCCAGCAGCTTTGGAACTAGATTTCTTAACACAGATACGCAGTATTTT
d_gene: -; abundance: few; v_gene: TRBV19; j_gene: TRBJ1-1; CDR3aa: CASNTARTEAFF; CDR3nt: TGTGCCAGTAACACCGCAAGGACTGAAGCTTTCTTT
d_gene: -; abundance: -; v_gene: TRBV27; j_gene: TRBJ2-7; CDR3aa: CASSPSDRSYEQYF; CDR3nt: TGTGCCAGCAGTCCGTCAGACAGGTCCTACGAGCAGTACTTC
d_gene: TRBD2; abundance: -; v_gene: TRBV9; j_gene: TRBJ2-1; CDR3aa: CASSKAGTSGTNEQFF; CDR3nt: TGTGCCAGCAGCAAAGCCGGGACTAGCGGGACTAATGAGCAGTTCTTC
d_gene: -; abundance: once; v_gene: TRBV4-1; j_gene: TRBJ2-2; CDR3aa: CASSQDRAPGELFF; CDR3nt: TGCGCCAGCAGCCAAGATAGGGCCCCCGGGGAGCTGTTTTTT
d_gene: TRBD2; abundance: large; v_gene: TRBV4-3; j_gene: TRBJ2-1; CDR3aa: CASSQDLAGGRDEQFF; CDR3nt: TGCGCCAGCAGCCAAGATCTTGCGGGAGGGCGGGATGAGCAGTTCTTC
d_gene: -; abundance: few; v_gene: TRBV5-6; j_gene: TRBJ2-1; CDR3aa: CASSLVSSGPYNEQFF; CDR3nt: TGTGCCAGCAGCTTGGTATCCAGCGGGCCCTACAATGAGCAGTTCTTC
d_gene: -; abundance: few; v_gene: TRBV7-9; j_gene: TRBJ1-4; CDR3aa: CASRTTGGREKLFF; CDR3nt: TGTGCCAGCAGGACTACAGGAGGAAGGGAAAAACTGTTTTTT
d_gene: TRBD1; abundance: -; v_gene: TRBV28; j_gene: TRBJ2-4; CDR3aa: CASSWGTGPKNIQYF; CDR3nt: TGTGCCAGCAGCTGGGGGACAGGACCAAAAAACATTCAGTACTTC
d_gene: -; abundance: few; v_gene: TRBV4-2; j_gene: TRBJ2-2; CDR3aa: CASSPDPQVIGELFF; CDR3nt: TGTGCCAGCAGCCCGGACCCCCAAGTGATCGGGGAGCTGTTTTTT
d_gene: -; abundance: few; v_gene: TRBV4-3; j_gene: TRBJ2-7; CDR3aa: CASSQDTSWTYEQYF; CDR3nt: TGCGCCAGCAGCCAAGATACTAGCTGGACCTACGAGCAGTACTTC
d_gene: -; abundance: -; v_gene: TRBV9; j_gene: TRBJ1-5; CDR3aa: CASSPGPPREPQHF; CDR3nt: TGTGCCAGCAGCCCGGGACCGCCTCGTGAGCCCCAGCATTTT
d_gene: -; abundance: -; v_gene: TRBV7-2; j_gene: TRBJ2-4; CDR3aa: CASSFKRSPASKNIQYF; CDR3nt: TGTGCCAGCAGCTTCAAGCGCTCGCCCGCGTCCAAAAACATTCAGTACTTC
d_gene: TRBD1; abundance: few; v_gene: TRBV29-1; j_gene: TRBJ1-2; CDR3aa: CSVLEGAGYGYTF; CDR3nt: TGCAGCGTTCTAGAGGGGGCAGGGTATGGCTACACCTTC
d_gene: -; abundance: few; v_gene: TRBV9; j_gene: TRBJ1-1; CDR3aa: CASSVEGPEAFF; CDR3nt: TGTGCCAGCAGCGTTGAGGGACCCGAAGCTTTCTTT
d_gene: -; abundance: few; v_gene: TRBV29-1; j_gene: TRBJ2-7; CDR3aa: CSVERDRPYEQYF; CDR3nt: TGCAGCGTTGAACGGGACCGGCCCTACGAGCAGTACTTC
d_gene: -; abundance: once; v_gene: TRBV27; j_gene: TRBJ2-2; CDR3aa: CASSSSWRETNTGELFF; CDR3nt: TGTGCCAGCAGTTCATCCTGGAGGGAGACGAACACCGGGGAGCTGTTTTTT
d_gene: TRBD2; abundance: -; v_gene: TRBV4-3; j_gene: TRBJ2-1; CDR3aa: CASSRTSGTNNEQFF; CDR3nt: TGCGCCAGCAGCCGGACTAGCGGGACGAACAATGAGCAGTTCTTC
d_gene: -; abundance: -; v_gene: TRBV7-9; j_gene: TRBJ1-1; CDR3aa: CASNDRNTEAFF; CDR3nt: TGTGCCAGCAACGACAGGAACACTGAAGCTTTCTTT
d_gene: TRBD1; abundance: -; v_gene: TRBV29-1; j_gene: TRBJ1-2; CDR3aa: CSAIRDRGDGYTF; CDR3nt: TGCAGCGCCATCCGGGACAGGGGGGATGGCTACACCTTC
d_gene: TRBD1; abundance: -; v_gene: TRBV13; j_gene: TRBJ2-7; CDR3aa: CASSSVRGDRDHEQYF; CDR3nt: TGTGCCAGCAGCTCCGTTCGTGGGGACAGGGACCACGAGCAGTACTTC
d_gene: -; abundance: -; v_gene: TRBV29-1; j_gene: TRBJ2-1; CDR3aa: CSASRGDNEQFF; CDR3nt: TGCAGCGCCAGCAGGGGGGACAATGAGCAGTTCTTC
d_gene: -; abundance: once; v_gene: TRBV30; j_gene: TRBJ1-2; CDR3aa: CAWSLTGEGYTF; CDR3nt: TGCGCCTGGAGTCTTACAGGAGAAGGCTACACCTTC
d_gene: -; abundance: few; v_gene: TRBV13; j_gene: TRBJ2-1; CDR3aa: CASSFEGLRKRDEQFF; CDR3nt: TGTGCCAGCAGCTTCGAGGGACTTCGCAAACGGGATGAGCAGTTCTTC
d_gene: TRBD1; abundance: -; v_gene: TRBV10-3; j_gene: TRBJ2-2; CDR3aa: CAISEFTGGQKTGELFF; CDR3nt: TGTGCGATCAGTGAGTTTACAGGGGGCCAGAAGACCGGGGAGCTGTTTTTT
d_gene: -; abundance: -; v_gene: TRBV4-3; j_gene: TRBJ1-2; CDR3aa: CASSQVEGQSYGYTF; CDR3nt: TGCGCCAGCAGCCAAGTCGAAGGACAGTCCTATGGCTACACCTTC
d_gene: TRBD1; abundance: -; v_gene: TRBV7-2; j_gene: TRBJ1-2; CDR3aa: CASSFGTGYGYTF; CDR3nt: TGTGCCAGCAGCTTCGGGACAGGCTATGGCTACACCTTC
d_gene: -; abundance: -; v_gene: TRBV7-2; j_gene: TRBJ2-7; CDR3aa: CASSDTASGSYEQYF; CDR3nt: TGTGCCAGCAGCGATACCGCAAGCGGATCCTACGAGCAGTACTTC
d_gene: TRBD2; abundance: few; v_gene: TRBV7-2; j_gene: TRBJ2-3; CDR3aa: CASSLVAAGVPEDTQYF; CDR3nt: TGTGCCAGCAGCTTAGTAGCAGCGGGAGTCCCCGAGGATACGCAGTATTTT
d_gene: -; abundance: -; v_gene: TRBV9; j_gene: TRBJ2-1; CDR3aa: CASSAEKTLDEQFF; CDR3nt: TGTGCCAGCAGCGCAGAGAAGACGTTGGATGAGCAGTTCTTC
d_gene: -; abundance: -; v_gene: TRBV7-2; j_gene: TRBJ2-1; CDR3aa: CASSDDSPLSYNEQFF; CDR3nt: TGTGCCAGCAGTGATGATTCCCCCCTTTCCTACAATGAGCAGTTCTTC
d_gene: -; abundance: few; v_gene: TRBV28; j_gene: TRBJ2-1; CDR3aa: CASSLLDPISYNEQFF; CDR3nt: TGTGCCAGCAGTTTACTGGACCCTATTTCCTACAATGAGCAGTTCTTC
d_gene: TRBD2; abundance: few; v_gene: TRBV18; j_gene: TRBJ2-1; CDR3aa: CASSPTLAGDYNEQFF; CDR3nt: TGTGCCAGCTCACCGACACTAGCGGGAGACTACAATGAGCAGTTCTTC
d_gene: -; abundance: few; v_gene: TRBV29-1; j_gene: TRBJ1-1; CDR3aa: CSVGVGLEAFF; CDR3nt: TGCAGCGTTGGGGTTGGACTAGAAGCTTTCTTT
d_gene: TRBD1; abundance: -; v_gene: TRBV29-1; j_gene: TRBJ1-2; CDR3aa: CSVETGTGHYGYTF; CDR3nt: TGCAGCGTTGAGACAGGGACAGGGCACTATGGCTACACCTTC
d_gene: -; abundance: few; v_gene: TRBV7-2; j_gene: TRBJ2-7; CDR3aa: CASSKDRKYEQYF; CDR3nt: TGTGCCAGCAGCAAAGACAGGAAGTACGAGCAGTACTTC
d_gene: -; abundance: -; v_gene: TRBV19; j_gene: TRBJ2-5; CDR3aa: CASSMWVRQETQYF; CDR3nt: TGTGCCAGTAGTATGTGGGTAAGACAAGAGACCCAGTACTTC
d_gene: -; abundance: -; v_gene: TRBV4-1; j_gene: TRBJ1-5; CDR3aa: CASSQDGVQPQHF; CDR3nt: TGCGCCAGCAGCCAAGACGGTGTTCAGCCCCAGCATTTT
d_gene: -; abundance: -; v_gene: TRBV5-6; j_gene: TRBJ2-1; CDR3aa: CASSISLPPLNEQFF; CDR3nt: TGTGCCAGCAGCATTTCGCTCCCACCCCTCAATGAGCAGTTCTTC
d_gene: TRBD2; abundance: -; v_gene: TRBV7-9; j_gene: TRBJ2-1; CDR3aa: CASSPPVAGRDEQFF; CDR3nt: TGTGCCAGCAGCCCCCCTGTGGCAGGGAGGGATGAGCAGTTCTTC
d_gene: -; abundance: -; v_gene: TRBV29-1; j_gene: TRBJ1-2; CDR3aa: CSVHGSPLGYTF; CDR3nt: TGCAGCGTTCACGGGAGTCCCCTTGGCTACACCTTC
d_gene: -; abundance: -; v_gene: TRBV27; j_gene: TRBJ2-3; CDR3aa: CASSSGLAVGTQYF; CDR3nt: TGTGCCAGCAGTTCGGGACTGGCAGTTGGTACGCAGTATTTT
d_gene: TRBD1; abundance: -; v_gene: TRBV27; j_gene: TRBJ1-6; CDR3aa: CASSLDGTGYHNSPLHF; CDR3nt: TGTGCCAGCAGTTTGGACGGGACAGGGTACCATAATTCACCCCTCCACTTT
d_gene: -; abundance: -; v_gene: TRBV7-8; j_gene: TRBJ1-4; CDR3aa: CASSQLTVATNEKLFF; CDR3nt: TGTGCCAGCAGCCAACTGACAGTCGCAACTAATGAAAAACTGTTTTTT
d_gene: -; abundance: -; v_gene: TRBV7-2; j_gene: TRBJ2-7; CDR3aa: CASSPRTHEQYF; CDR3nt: TGTGCCAGCAGCCCCCGGACCCACGAGCAGTACTTC
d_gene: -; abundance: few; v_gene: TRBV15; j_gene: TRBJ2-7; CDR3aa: CATSRVGVSYEQYF; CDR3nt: TGTGCCACCAGCAGAGTAGGGGTCTCCTACGAGCAGTACTTC
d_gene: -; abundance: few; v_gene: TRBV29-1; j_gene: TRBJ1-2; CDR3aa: CSVDRGESDYNYGYTF; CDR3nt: TGCAGCGTTGATAGGGGGGAGAGTGATTATAACTATGGCTACACCTTC
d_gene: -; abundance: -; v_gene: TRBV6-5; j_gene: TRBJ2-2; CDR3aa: CASSADGEELFF; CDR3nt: TGTGCCAGCAGTGCGGATGGGGAGGAGCTGTTTTTT
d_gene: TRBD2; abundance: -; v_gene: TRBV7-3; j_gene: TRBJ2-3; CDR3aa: CASSLTSGGALTDTQYF; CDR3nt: TGTGCCAGCAGCTTGACTAGCGGGGGGGCCCTCACAGATACGCAGTATTTT
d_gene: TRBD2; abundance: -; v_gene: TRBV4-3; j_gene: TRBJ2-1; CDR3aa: CASSQASGRKRNEQFF; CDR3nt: TGCGCCAGCAGCCAAGCTAGCGGGAGGAAGCGGAATGAGCAGTTCTTC
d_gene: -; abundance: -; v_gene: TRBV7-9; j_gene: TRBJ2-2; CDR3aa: CASSDTTTGELFF; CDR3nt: TGTGCCAGCAGCGACACTACAACCGGGGAGCTGTTTTTT
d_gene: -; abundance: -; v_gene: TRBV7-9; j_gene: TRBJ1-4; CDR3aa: CASSLGPEKLFF; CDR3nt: TGTGCCAGCAGCTTAGGACCGGAAAAACTGTTTTTT
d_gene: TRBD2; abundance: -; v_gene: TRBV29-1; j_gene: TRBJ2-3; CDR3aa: CSVERGGTDTQYF; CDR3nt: TGCAGCGTTGAAAGGGGAGGGACAGATACGCAGTATTTT
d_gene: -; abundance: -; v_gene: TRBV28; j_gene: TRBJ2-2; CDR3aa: CASRQNTGELFF; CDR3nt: TGTGCCAGCAGGCAGAACACCGGGGAGCTGTTTTTT
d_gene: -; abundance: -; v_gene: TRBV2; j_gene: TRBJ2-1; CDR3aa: CASSEALRGKLHNEQFF; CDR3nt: TGTGCCAGCAGTGAAGCGCTTCGAGGGAAACTCCACAATGAGCAGTTCTTC
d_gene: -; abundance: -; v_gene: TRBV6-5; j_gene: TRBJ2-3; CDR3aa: CASSYSSDTQYF; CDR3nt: TGTGCCAGCAGTTACTCGTCGGATACGCAGTATTTT
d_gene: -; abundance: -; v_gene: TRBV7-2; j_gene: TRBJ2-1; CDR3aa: CASSLGGEQFF; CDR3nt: TGTGCCAGCAGCTTGGGAGGTGAGCAGTTCTTC